These 15 T cell receptor beta chains originate from one sample sequenced in a study of human T cells and chemical hapten exposure. MiXCR, run by TCRdb on the RACE reads, gives a single entry per CDR3 protein. This sample has approximately 69,000 distinct CDR3 sequences, with 10% found just once. Time point described: patch test 2, 6 weeks after DPC sensitization. The treatment was: therapeutic diphenylcyclopropenone sensitization with weekly scalp DPC. The material was whole blood, obtained in connection with sensitization to the hapten diphenylcyclopropenone (DPC). Receptors were obtained from a woman aged 50 to 65 with alopecia areata. Some clones in this sample may be carry-over from other donors' samples.

This clonotype was counted at least ten times. This sequence joins TRBV7-6 and TRBJ2-3; D remains unclear. CDR1 and CDR2 (germline): SGHVS, FNYEAQ. The V and J ends lost 3 bases and 5 bases respectively, with 6 bases between them. CDR3 length equals 12 residues. In nucleotides, the CDR3 is TGTGCCAGCAGCTTTCGTCAAGATACGCAGTATTTT. Amino acids: CASSFRQDTQYF.

At least ten counts were recorded for this clonotype. The CDR3 nucleotides are TGTGCCATCAGTGATTCTGCGGGACCAGCTGGAGATACGCAGTATTTT. Residues: CAISDSAGPAGDTQYF. The chain carries TRBV10-3 and TRBJ2-3, with D perhaps TRBD2 (6 bases). V was shortened by 3 bases and J by 5 bases, with 18 bases between the two germline ends. This CDR3 region has 16 residues. The V gene's germline CDR1 is ENHRY and CDR2 SYGVKD.

This clonotype has a handful of counts. This chain connects TRBV20-1 to TRBJ2-1; 9 bases match TRBD1. Trimming cost V 1 base and J 6 bases; bases outside gene matches: 7. Germline CDR1 DFQATT, CDR2 SNEGSKA (reference sequence). This CDR3 is 15 amino acids long. CDR3 residues: CSARVSDRGINEQFF. The CDR3 nucleotides are TGCAGTGCTAGAGTTTCGGACAGGGGAATCAATGAGCAGTTCTTC.

This clonotype was detected many times. The gene calls are TRBV20-1 and TRBJ1-1; D is unclear. This CDR3 has 12 residues. Germline V gene lookup returns CDR1 DFQATT and CDR2 SNEGSKA (reference sequence). Trimming cost V 3 bases and J 2 bases, with 7 bases left between them. The CDR3 sequence is CSASRTNTEAFF. CDR3 sequence (DNA): TGCAGTGCTAGCCGAACAAACACTGAAGCTTTCTTT.

This clonotype was recorded at least ten times. V and J are TRBV5-1 and TRBJ1-1, with D possibly being TRBD1 (5 bases). CDR1 and CDR2 (germline): SGHRS, YFSETQ. The V end lost 4 bases, the J end lost 3 bases, and 10 bases lay between the germline ends. This CDR3 region has 13 residues. The CDR3 DNA is TGCGCCAGCAGCGACCAGACAGACACTGAAGCTTTCTTT. It yields the protein CASSDQTDTEAFF.

This chain uses TRBV30 with TRBJ1-1, with TRBD1 matching 10 bases. This CDR3 has 17 amino acids. Looked up from germline, CDR1 is GTSNPN and CDR2 is SVGIG (reference sequence). Germline trimming cut 8 bases from V and 1 base from J; bases unmatched to any gene: 16. The CDR3 spells CAPRQRTGGIKNTEAFF. The DNA of the CDR3 is TGTGCCCCCCGCCAGAGGACAGGGGGTATTAAGAACACTGAAGCTTTCTTT.

The chain couples TRBV6-5 to TRBJ2-2; a possible D gene is TRBD2 (5 bases). This CDR3 contains 15 residues. The germline V gene has CDR1 MNHEY and CDR2 SVGAGI. The germline V and J ends were trimmed by 5 bases and 3 bases, with 13 bases remaining between them. CDR3 DNA: TGTGCCAGCAGTCCTCGTTTCGGGGACACCGGGGAGCTGTTTTTT. As protein: CASSPRFGDTGELFF.

This clonotype was counted a few times. The chain is built from TRBV12-3 or TRBV12-4 and TRBJ1-6; D might be TRBD1 (6 bases). The ends were cut back, 2 bases at V and 7 bases at J, with 9 bases in the middle. This CDR3 contains 14 residues. The CDR3 sequence is CASSLLDSNSPLHF. DNA of the CDR3: TGTGCCAGCAGTTTATTGGACAGCAATTCACCCCTCCACTTT.

The sample holds many counts of this clonotype. The chain joins TRBV5-4 to TRBJ2-1; 10 bases are a match to TRBD2. V lost 4 bases, J lost 4 bases, and 5 bases stayed unmatched. In germline, CDR1 is SGHNT, CDR2 YYREEE (reference sequence). The CDR3 covers 15 residues. The CDR3 DNA reads as TGTGCCAGCAGCAGCGGACTAGCGGAGTACAATGAGCAGTTCTTC. As protein: CASSSGLAEYNEQFF.

This clonotype was observed at least ten times. The rearrangement uses TRBV30 and TRBJ2-2; D perhaps matches TRBD2 (6 bases). The germline V and J ends were trimmed by 8 bases and 0 bases, with 25 bases remaining between them. From germline, CDR1 is GTSNPN and CDR2 SVGIG (reference sequence). CDR3 length: 18 amino acids. The CDR3 DNA reads as TGTGCCGTTGAGGGAAAGGAGGGCCCTCTCTCGAACACCGGGGAGCTGTTTTTT. Its protein product is CAVEGKEGPLSNTGELFF.

Many counts were recorded for this clonotype. The chain joins TRBV6-2 or TRBV6-3 to TRBJ1-5, with 7 bases fitting TRBD1. The CDR3 has 12 amino acids. Germline assignment: CDR1 MNHEY and CDR2 SVGEGT. V lost 8 bases, J lost 7 bases, and 5 bases stayed unmatched. CDR3 bases: TGTGCCAGCCAGGGGGGGCCGCAGCCCCAGCATTTT. It encodes CASQGGPQPQHF.

A remark on this clonotype: The CDR3 carries no conserved terminal phenylalanine or tryptophan, so it likely arises from a read error. The chain recombines TRBV29-1 with TRBJ2-3; possible D gene TRBD2, 5 bases. Trimming took off 3 bases at V and 4 bases at J, with 14 bases between the two ends. Germline loops: CDR1 SQVTM, CDR2 ANQGSEA. This CDR3 region has 14 residues. The CDR3 region is CSVEATGVPDTQYL. CDR3 coding DNA: TGCAGCGTTGAGGCGACCGGGGTCCCAGATACGCAGTATCTT.

This clonotype was picked up many times. J is TRBJ1-1 and V is TRBV9; maybe TRBD1 (5 bases). Trimming took 4 bases from V and 5 from J, leaving 12 bases between them. The CDR3 contains 13 residues. Germline lookup yields CDR1 SGDLS and CDR2 YYNGEE. The CDR3, as DNA: TGTGCCAGCAGCCCTTGGGGGGGGACTGAAGCTTTCTTT. This gives the protein CASSPWGGTEAFF.

The sample holds many counts of this clonotype. The chain is built from TRBV19 and TRBJ2-4; D unclear. V was pared by 3 bases and J by 1 base, with 10 bases between. The CDR3 sequence is 15 residues long. CDR1 is LNHDA, CDR2 SQIVND, per germline (reference sequence). Here the CDR3 reads CASSIPRGAKNIQYF. The CDR3 region has the DNA TGTGCCAGTAGTATTCCGCGAGGCGCCAAAAACATTCAGTACTTC.

In this sample, this clonotype turned up a few times. This sequence joins TRBV7-6 and TRBJ2-2; D unclear. This CDR3 contains 15 residues. V was cut by 3 bases and J by 5 bases, with 13 bases left in between. Germline CDR1 SGHVS, CDR2 FNYEAQ. CDR3 amino acids: CASSFTGRTTGELFF. CDR3 nucleotides: TGTGCCAGCAGCTTTACCGGGCGAACAACCGGGGAGCTGTTTTTT.